This is a list of T cell receptor beta chains from one sample in a study of blood T cell repertoires in COVID-19. Clones were read by immunoSEQ multiplex PCR, and TCRdb kept only the in-frame ones, dropping some. This sample has 100,000 to 150,000 clones, with around 88% found just once. Sample: peripheral blood. The receptors originated from a man in his fifties or sixties with COVID-19, enrolled during active disease. Each CDR3 is given with its conserved first and last residue. A D gene is named only where the DNA matches it firmly. Size values are once, few and many counts, or a class for expanded clones, and some rows have none.

d_call: .
j_call: TRBJ1-4
clone_size: .
v_call: TRBV7-6
cdr3_nt: TGTGCCAGCAGCTTAGCGGGGCAGGGTTTCGAAAAACTGTTTTTT
cdr3_aa: CASSLAGQGFEKLFF

d_call: .
j_call: TRBJ2-6
clone_size: .
v_call: TRBV10-3
cdr3_nt: TGTGCCATCATGAGAGAATCTGGGGCCAACGTCCTGACTTTC
cdr3_aa: CAIMRESGANVLTF

d_call: .
j_call: TRBJ2-5
clone_size: once
v_call: TRBV7-9
cdr3_nt: TGTGCCAGCAGCTTAGCAGTCAGGTCAGAGACCCAGTACTTC
cdr3_aa: CASSLAVRSETQYF

d_call: .
j_call: TRBJ2-1
clone_size: .
v_call: TRBV12-3/TRBV12-4
cdr3_nt: TGTGCCAGCAGCCTTGCTCGGAATGAGCAGTTCTTC
cdr3_aa: CASSLARNEQFF

d_call: .
j_call: TRBJ1-4
clone_size: .
v_call: TRBV28
cdr3_nt: TGTGCCAGCAGATCCGACAGGAAAACTAATGAAAAACTGTTTTTT
cdr3_aa: CASRSDRKTNEKLFF

d_call: .
j_call: TRBJ1-5
clone_size: .
v_call: TRBV7-2
cdr3_nt: TGTGCCAGCAGCCCCTCGGGAGGCAATCAGCCCCAGCATTTT
cdr3_aa: CASSPSGGNQPQHF

d_call: .
j_call: TRBJ1-4
clone_size: .
v_call: TRBV5-5
cdr3_nt: TGTGCCAGCAACCTGGGCCCGAATGAAAAACTGTTTTTT
cdr3_aa: CASNLGPNEKLFF

d_call: TRBD2
j_call: TRBJ2-1
clone_size: once
v_call: TRBV24-1
cdr3_nt: TGTGCCACCAGTGACCCCGTAGCGGGGGAAGGTAATGAGCAGTTCTTC
cdr3_aa: CATSDPVAGEGNEQFF

d_call: TRBD2
j_call: TRBJ2-3
clone_size: .
v_call: TRBV5-1
cdr3_nt: TGCGCCAGCAGCTTGGGTAGCGGGGGCACAGATACGCAGTATTTT
cdr3_aa: CASSLGSGGTDTQYF

d_call: TRBD1
j_call: TRBJ2-2
clone_size: once
v_call: TRBV9
cdr3_nt: TGTGCCAGCAGCGTACAGAGACAGGGGTACACCGGGGAGCTGTTTTTT
cdr3_aa: CASSVQRQGYTGELFF

d_call: TRBD2
j_call: TRBJ2-7
clone_size: once
v_call: TRBV12-5
cdr3_nt: TGTGCTAGTTTAGCGGGGAGTTCCTACGAGCAGTACTTC
cdr3_aa: CASLAGSSYEQYF

d_call: .
j_call: TRBJ2-2
clone_size: .
v_call: TRBV19
cdr3_nt: TGTGCCAGTAGTATAGTGGCCAGGGTAGCCACCGGGGAGCTGTTTTTT
cdr3_aa: CASSIVARVATGELFF

d_call: TRBD1
j_call: TRBJ2-1
clone_size: .
v_call: TRBV29-1
cdr3_nt: TGCAGCGTTGGCCGTCGAAAAGGGACAGGGACCTACAATGAGCAGTTCTTC
cdr3_aa: CSVGRRKGTGTYNEQFF

d_call: .
j_call: TRBJ1-2
clone_size: .
v_call: TRBV7-2
cdr3_nt: TGTGCCAGCAGCTTAGGGACAGAGAACTATGGCTACACCTTC
cdr3_aa: CASSLGTENYGYTF

d_call: .
j_call: TRBJ2-4
clone_size: .
v_call: TRBV12-3/TRBV12-4
cdr3_nt: TGTGCCAGCAGCCCCGGGGGGCGGGACATTCAGTACTTC
cdr3_aa: CASSPGGRDIQYF

d_call: .
j_call: TRBJ1-3
clone_size: .
v_call: TRBV3-1/TRBV3-2
cdr3_nt: TGTGCCAGCAGCCAGAGCAATGGAAACACCATATATTTT
cdr3_aa: CASSQSNGNTIYF

d_call: .
j_call: TRBJ1-5
clone_size: .
v_call: TRBV30
cdr3_nt: TGTGCCTGGGGGCGGGGACCGGGGTATCAGCCCCAGCATTTT
cdr3_aa: CAWGRGPGYQPQHF

d_call: TRBD1
j_call: TRBJ2-6
clone_size: .
v_call: TRBV19
cdr3_nt: TGTGCCAGTAGTAAAGACAGGGTGGCGTATGGGGCCAACGTCCTGACTTTC
cdr3_aa: CASSKDRVAYGANVLTF

d_call: .
j_call: TRBJ1-3
clone_size: .
v_call: TRBV6-5
cdr3_nt: TGTGCCAGCATATGGGGGAGGGACACCATATATTTT
cdr3_aa: CASIWGRDTIYF

d_call: TRBD1
j_call: TRBJ2-7
clone_size: .
v_call: TRBV5-4
cdr3_nt: TGTGCCAGCAGCCTGGACACGGGACAGGGGATGCACGAGCAGTACTTC
cdr3_aa: CASSLDTGQGMHEQYF

d_call: .
j_call: TRBJ1-3
clone_size: once
v_call: TRBV5-1
cdr3_nt: TGCGCCAGCAGCTTGGTCCCATCAGGGACTGGAAACACCATATATTTT
cdr3_aa: CASSLVPSGTGNTIYF

d_call: .
j_call: TRBJ1-1
clone_size: few
v_call: TRBV28
cdr3_nt: TGTGCCAGCAGCCCAGGGGCATCCCACACTGAAGCTTTCTTT
cdr3_aa: CASSPGASHTEAFF

d_call: .
j_call: TRBJ1-2
clone_size: .
v_call: TRBV7-9
cdr3_nt: TGTGCCAGCAGCGGCATAACAGGGACGAGTGGCTACACCTTC
cdr3_aa: CASSGITGTSGYTF

d_call: TRBD2
j_call: TRBJ2-3
clone_size: .
v_call: TRBV7-8
cdr3_nt: TGTGCCAGCAGCTTAGTGGTTCAGCAGGGAGGGGCAGATACGCAGTATTTT
cdr3_aa: CASSLVVQQGGADTQYF

d_call: .
j_call: TRBJ2-1
clone_size: .
v_call: TRBV12-3/TRBV12-4
cdr3_nt: TGTGCCAGCAGTCCCTACAGAGACAATGAGCAGTTCTTC
cdr3_aa: CASSPYRDNEQFF

d_call: TRBD1
j_call: TRBJ2-5
clone_size: .
v_call: TRBV2
cdr3_nt: TGTGCCAGCAGCGCTCTAGGGGGCGGAGAGACCCAGTACTTC
cdr3_aa: CASSALGGGETQYF

d_call: TRBD1
j_call: TRBJ2-7
clone_size: .
v_call: TRBV6-1
cdr3_nt: TGTGCCAGCAGTGAGACAGGGCTAGCCTACGAGCAGTACTTC
cdr3_aa: CASSETGLAYEQYF

d_call: .
j_call: TRBJ1-2
clone_size: .
v_call: TRBV6-2/TRBV6-3
cdr3_nt: TGTGCCAGCAGTTACCTGGAGACCTTACCCCACTATGGCTACACCTTC
cdr3_aa: CASSYLETLPHYGYTF

d_call: TRBD1
j_call: TRBJ1-4
clone_size: .
v_call: TRBV5-1
cdr3_nt: TGCGCCAGCAGCTCAAGGACAGGGGCTAATGAAAAACTGTTTTTT
cdr3_aa: CASSSRTGANEKLFF

d_call: .
j_call: TRBJ2-5
clone_size: .
v_call: TRBV27
cdr3_nt: TGTGCCAGCAGTCGCGGGGCAGGAAAAGAGACCCAGTACTTC
cdr3_aa: CASSRGAGKETQYF

d_call: TRBD2
j_call: TRBJ2-7
clone_size: .
v_call: TRBV27
cdr3_nt: TGTGCCAGCAGTTTTAGCGGGGGGGCCGGGGAGCAGTACTTC
cdr3_aa: CASSFSGGAGEQYF